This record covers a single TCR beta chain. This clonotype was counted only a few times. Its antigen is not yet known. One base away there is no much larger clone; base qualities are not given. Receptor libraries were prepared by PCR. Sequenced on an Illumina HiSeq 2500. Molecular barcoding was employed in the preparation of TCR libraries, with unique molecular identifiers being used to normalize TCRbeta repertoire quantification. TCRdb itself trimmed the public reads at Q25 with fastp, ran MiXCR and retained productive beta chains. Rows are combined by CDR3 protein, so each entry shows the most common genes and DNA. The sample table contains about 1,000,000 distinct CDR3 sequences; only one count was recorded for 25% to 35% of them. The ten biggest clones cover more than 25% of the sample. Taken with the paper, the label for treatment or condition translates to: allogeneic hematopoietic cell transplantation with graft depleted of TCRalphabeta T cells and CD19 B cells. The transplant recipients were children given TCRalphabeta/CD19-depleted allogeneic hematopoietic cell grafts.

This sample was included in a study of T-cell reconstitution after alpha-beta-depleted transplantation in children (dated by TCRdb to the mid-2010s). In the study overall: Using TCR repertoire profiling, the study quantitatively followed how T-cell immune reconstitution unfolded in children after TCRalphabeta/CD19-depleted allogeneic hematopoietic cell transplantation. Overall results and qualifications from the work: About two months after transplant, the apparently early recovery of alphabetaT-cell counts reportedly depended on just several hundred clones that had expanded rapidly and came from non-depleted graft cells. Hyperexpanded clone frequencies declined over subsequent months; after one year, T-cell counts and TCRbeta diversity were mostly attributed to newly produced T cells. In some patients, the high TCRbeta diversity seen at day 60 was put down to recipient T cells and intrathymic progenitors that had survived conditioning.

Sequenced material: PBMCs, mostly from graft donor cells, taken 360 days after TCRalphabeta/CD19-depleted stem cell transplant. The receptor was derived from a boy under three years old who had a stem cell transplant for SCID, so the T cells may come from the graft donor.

For the CDR3, the sequence is CASSQVWQLHLDEQYF. The DNA sequence is TGTGCCAGCAGCCAAGTGTGGCAGCTTCACCTGGACGAGCAGTACTTC. The V gene is TRBV3-1 and the J gene is TRBJ2-7; the D gene identity is not certain. V is pared back by 1 base and J by 5 bases, with 18 bases lying between the germline termini. Counted from cysteine to phenylalanine, this CDR3 has 16 amino acids. Only CDR3 DNA remains: 48 bases, in frame from the first base. Reading the germline V gene (reference sequence) gives CDR1 LGHDT and CDR2 YNNKEL.